A single sample is the source of the 9 T cell receptor beta chains below, sequenced in a study of shared clonotypes between healthy human individuals (dated by TCRdb to about 2020). Library prep was done by the immunoSEQ multiplex PCR assay. In TCRdb, the immuneACCESS table is reduced to in-frame sequences with V and J assigned. These tables do not hold every clone; where another copy was compared, an unresolved V gene accounts for under half, and the others remain unexplained. The sample contains about 960,000 clones, about three quarters of them found a single time. Approximately 1.5% of the sample comes from the top ten. Sequenced sample: memory CD4+ T cells sorted from blood. The sample's cell subset or site label, in plain terms: CD45RA-negative fraction. Every receptor here comes from a man aged 18-30 years in good health.

V is TRBV6-1 and J is TRBJ2-4; 7 bases match TRBD1. J gave up 3 bases and V 0 bases, and 5 bases lay outside the gene matches. The germline V gene has CDR1 MNHNS and CDR2 SASEGT. The CDR3 spans 16 residues. The CDR3 region is CASSEAGGADKNIQYF. In DNA form, the CDR3 reads TGTGCCAGCAGTGAAGCAGGGGGCGCCGACAAAAACATTCAGTACTTC.

A remark on this clone: In the same sample, other DNA sequences code for this CDR3. The chain combines TRBV5-1 with TRBJ2-3, with 9 bases aligning to TRBD1. This CDR3 spans 15 amino acids. The trim removed 2 bases at V and 3 bases at J, leaving 4 bases unmatched. Germline-derived CDR1 and CDR2 are SGHRS and YFSETQ. Here the CDR3 DNA reads TGCGCCAGCAGCTTTACAGGGGGCGGGACAGATACGCAGTATTTT. Amino acids: CASSFTGGGTDTQYF.

The CDR3 nucleotides are TGCAGAGATACAGATACGCAGTATTTT. As protein: CRDTDTQYF. The genes are TRBV29-1 and TRBJ2-3, with D unresolved. The germline V gene encodes CDR1 SQVTM and CDR2 ANQGSEA. The CDR3 is 9 amino acids.

The CDR3 DNA reads as TGTGCCAGCATTCCAGGTGGTGGAGGGAGCCATGGCTACACCTTC. Amino acids: CASIPGGGGSHGYTF. The genes are TRBV7-2 and TRBJ1-2, with D hard to call. V was trimmed by 7 bases and J by 6 bases, leaving 21 bases between them. The V gene's germline CDR1 is SGHTA and CDR2 FQGNSA. The CDR3 totals 15 residues.

This sequence joins TRBV11-2 and TRBJ2-1; 8 bases agree with TRBD2. CDR1 and CDR2 from the germline V gene are SGHAT and FQNNGV. The junction had 7 bases not matched to a gene; V was cut back by 5 bases and J by 4 bases. This CDR3 region has 15 residues. The CDR3 region is CASSRLGLGYNEQFF. The CDR3 DNA is TGTGCCAGCAGCCGATTGGGACTAGGTTACAATGAGCAGTTCTTC.

The gene calls are TRBV10-3 and TRBJ2-7; D is possibly TRBD2 (5 bases). The CDR3 is 15 amino acids. Germline lookup yields CDR1 ENHRY and CDR2 SYGVKD. Trimming stripped 4 bases from V and 0 bases from J, with 13 bases between. CDR3 in amino acids: CAISGRDSSSYEQYF. CDR3 in DNA: TGTGCCATCAGTGGTCGGGATAGTAGCTCCTACGAGCAGTACTTC.

The chain couples TRBV28 to TRBJ2-1, with 16 bases aligning to TRBD2. CDR1 is MDHEN, CDR2 SYDVKM, per germline. V was pared by 6 bases and J by 5 bases, with 7 bases of the junction left unmatched. The length of the CDR3 is 17 residues. CDR3 nucleotides: TGTGCCAGCAGCACGCCGGGACTAGCGGGGGGGAACAATGAGCAGTTCTTC. Protein sequence: CASSTPGLAGGNNEQFF.

The chain couples TRBV25-1 to TRBJ1-5; TRBD1 might be the D (5 bases). The germline gives CDR1 MGHDK, CDR2 SYGVNS. There are 13 residues in the CDR3. The V end lost 3 bases, the J end lost 7 bases, and 10 bases lay between the germline ends. For the CDR3, the DNA is TGTGCCAGCAGTGAGGGGGGAAGGCAGCCCCAGCATTTT. This encodes CASSEGGRQPQHF.

This clone was found once. This chain connects TRBV9 to TRBJ1-2; D remains unclear. The CDR3 covers 13 residues. Germline V lookup: CDR1 SGDLS, CDR2 YYNGEE. Trimming took off 6 bases at V and 2 bases at J, with 11 bases between the two ends. This CDR3 is CASNPGVNYGYTF. CDR3 bases: TGTGCCAGCAACCCCGGGGTAAACTATGGCTACACCTTC.